This T cell receptor (beta chain) was recovered during a study of blood T cell repertoires in COVID-19. Study in general: The United States, Italy and Spain provided the acute and convalescent COVID-19 samples. T cells, B-cell-depleted T cells, or PBMCs supplied cDNA or gDNA.

In this sample, this clone turned up a few times. The authors' processing: How many nucleated cells were present was estimated from reference gene primer amplification. Repertoires were generated with immunoSEQ multiplex PCR, while TCRdb's copy carries only in-frame clones and drops some. The V and J calls and clone size are taken from that table; D and trimming were inferred from the DNA. Of roughly 300,000 clones in the sample, about 90% were seen once. Germline V gene data show CDR1 as LNHDA and CDR2 as SQIVND (reference sequence). V gave up 1 base and J gave up 4 bases, with 10 bases separating them. The CDR3 runs 14 residues. Membership in each cohort depended on participant-reported clinical history.

The origin of this receptor is a woman in her thirties who had recovered from COVID-19. The sequencing input was PBMCs or T cells enriched from blood (not recorded which). The gene calls are TRBV19 and TRBJ1-2; D unclear. CDR3 in amino acids: CASSIVGSLYGYTF. CDR3 bases: TGTGCCAGTAGTATAGTCGGGAGTCTCTATGGCTACACCTTC.